The subject of this entry is one T cell receptor beta chain. Its matching antigen is unknown. The data are from a study of molecular identifiers for immune sequencing clone quantification. Study-level points and caveats: Clones that had above 20 RNA copies took up over 99% of effector molecules but under 1% in naive cells.

Naive CD8 libraries used roughly 17,000 to 1,000,000 sorted cells and 10%, 30% or 50% RNA. As CD8+CD4-CCR7+CD45RA+ cells, naive CD8 T cells were sorted. The trim removed 3 bases at V and 4 bases at J, leaving 3 bases unmatched. The CDR3 covers 13 residues. Germline V gene lookup returns CDR1 GTSNPN and CDR2 SVGIG (reference sequence). Each CDR3 protein gets one entry after TCRdb re-called the PCR reads with MiXCR. The table records around 470,000 distinct CDR3 sequences, under 30% of them present only once. Sequenced sample: naive CD8+ T cells from blood, with Jurkat cell RNA spiked in. Subset meaning: FACS-sorted CD8+CD4-CCR7+CD45RA+ naive T cells. The sequence came from a human donor in good health. Some libraries in this study had Jurkat cell RNA spiked in. V usage is TRBV30 and J usage is TRBJ2-5, with 9 bases identical to TRBD1. CDR3 region: CAWRGQGLETQYF. The DNA of the CDR3 is TGTGCCTGGAGGGGACAGGGATTAGAGACCCAGTACTTC. Full variable domain (remainder filled in from reference TRBV30 and TRBJ2-5): SQTIHQWPATLVQPVGSPLSLECTVEGTSNPNLYWYRQAAGRGLQLLFYSVGIGQISSEVPQNLSASRPQDRQFILSSKKLLLSDSGFYLCAWRGQGLETQYFGPGTRLLVL.